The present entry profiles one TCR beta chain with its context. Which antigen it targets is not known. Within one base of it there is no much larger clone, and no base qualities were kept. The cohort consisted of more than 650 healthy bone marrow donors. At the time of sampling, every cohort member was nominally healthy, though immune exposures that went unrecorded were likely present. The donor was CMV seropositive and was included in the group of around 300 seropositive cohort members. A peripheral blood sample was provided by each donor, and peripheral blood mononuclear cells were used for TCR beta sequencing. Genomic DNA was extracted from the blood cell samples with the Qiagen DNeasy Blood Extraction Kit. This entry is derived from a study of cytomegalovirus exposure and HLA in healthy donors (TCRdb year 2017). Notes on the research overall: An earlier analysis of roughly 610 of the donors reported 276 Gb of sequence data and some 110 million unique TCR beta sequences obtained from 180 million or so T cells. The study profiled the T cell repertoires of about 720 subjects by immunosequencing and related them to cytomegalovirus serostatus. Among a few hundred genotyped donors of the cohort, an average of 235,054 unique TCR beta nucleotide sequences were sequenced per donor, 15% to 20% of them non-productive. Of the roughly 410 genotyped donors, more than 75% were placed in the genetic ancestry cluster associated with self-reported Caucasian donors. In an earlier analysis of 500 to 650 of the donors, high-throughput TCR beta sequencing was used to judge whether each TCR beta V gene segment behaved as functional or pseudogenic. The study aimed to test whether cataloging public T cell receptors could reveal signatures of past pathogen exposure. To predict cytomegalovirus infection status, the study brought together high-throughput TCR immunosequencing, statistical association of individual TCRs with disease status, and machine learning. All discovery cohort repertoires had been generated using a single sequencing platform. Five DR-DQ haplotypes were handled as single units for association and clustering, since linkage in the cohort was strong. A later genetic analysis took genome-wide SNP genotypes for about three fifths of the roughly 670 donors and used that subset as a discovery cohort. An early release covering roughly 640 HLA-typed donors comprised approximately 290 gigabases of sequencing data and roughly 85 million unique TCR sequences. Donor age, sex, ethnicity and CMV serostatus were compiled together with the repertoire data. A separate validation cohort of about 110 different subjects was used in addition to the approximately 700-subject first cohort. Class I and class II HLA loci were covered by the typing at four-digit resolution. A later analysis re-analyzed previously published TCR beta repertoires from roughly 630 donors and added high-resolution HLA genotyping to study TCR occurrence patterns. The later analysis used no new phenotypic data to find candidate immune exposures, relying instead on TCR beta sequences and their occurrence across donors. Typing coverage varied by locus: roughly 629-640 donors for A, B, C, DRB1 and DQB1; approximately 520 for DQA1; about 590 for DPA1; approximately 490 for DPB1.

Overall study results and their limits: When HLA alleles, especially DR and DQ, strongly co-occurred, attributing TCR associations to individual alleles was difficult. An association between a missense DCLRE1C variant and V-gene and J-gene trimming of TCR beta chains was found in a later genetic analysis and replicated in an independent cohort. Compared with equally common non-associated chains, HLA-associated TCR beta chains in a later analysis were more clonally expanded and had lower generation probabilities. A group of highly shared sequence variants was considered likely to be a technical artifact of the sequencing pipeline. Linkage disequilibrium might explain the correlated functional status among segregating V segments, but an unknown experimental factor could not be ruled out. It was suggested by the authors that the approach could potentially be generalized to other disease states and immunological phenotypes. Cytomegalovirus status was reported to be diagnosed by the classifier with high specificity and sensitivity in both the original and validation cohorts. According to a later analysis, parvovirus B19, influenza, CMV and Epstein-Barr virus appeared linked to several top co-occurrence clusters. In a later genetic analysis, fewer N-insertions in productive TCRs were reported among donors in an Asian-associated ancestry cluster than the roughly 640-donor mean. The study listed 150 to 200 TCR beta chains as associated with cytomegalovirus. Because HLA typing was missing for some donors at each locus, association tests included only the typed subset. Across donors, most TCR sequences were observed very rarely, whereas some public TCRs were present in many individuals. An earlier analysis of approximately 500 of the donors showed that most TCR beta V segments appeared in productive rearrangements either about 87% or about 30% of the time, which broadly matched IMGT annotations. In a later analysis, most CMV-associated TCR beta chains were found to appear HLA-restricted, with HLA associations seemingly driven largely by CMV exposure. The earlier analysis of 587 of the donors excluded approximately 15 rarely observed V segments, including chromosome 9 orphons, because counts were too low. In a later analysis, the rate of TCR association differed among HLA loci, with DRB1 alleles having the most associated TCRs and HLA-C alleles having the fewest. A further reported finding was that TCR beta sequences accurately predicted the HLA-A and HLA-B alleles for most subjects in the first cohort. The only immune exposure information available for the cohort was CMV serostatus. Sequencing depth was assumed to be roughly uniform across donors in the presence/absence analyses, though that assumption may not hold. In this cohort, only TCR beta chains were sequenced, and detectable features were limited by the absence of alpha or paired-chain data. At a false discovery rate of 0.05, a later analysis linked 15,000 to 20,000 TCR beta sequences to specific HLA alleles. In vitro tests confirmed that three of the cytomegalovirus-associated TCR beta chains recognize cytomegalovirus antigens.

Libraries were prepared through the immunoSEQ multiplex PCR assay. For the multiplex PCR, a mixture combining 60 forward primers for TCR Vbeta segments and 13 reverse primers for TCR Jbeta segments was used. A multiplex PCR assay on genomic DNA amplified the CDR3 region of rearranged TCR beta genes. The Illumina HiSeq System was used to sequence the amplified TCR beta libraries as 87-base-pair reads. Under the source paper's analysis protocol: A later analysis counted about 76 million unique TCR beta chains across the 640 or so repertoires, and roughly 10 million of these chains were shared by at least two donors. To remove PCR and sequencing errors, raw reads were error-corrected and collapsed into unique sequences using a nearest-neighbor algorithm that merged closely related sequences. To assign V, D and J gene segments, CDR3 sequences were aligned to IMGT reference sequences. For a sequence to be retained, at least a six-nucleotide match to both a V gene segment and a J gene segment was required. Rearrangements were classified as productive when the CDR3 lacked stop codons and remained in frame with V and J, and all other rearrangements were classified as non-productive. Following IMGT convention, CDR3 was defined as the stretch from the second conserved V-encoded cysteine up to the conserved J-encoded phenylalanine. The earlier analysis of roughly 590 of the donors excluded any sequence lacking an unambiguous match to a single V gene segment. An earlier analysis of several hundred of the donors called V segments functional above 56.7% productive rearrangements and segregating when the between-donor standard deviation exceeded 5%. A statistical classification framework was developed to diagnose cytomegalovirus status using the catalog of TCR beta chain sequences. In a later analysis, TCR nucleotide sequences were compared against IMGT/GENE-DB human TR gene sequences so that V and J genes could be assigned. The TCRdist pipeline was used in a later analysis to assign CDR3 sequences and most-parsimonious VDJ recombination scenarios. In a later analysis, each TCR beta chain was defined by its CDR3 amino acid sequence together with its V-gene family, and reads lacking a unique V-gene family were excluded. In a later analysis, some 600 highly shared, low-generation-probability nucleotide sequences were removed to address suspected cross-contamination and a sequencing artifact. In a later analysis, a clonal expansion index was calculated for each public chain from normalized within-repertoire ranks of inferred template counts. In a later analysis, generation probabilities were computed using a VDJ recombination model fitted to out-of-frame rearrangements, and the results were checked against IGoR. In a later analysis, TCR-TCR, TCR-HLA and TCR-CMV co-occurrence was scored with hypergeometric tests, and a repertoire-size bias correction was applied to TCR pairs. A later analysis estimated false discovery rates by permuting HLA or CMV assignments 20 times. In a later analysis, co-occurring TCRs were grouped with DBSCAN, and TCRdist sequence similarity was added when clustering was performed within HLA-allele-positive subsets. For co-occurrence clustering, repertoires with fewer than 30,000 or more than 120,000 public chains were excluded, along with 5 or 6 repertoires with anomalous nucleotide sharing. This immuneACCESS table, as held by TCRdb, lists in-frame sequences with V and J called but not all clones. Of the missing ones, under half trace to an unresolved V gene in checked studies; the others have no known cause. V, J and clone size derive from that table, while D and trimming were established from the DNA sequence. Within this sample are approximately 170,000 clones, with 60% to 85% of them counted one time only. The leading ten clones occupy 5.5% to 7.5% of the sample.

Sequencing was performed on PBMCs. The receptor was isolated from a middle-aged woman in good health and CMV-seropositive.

The CDR3 protein: CASSSLLRSDGYTF. The DNA is as follows: TGTGCCAGCAGCTCGCTGCTGAGATCTGATGGCTACACCTTC. Here the chain combines TRBV5-6 and TRBJ1-2, with no confidently assigned D gene. V is pared back by 3 bases and J by 6 bases, with 15 bases lying between the germline termini. CDR1 and CDR2, per the germline V gene, are SGHDT and YYEEEE. The CDR3 starts with the cysteine, ends with the phenylalanine, and has 14 residues. Here the CDR3 DNA is all that survives: 42 bases in frame from base 1.